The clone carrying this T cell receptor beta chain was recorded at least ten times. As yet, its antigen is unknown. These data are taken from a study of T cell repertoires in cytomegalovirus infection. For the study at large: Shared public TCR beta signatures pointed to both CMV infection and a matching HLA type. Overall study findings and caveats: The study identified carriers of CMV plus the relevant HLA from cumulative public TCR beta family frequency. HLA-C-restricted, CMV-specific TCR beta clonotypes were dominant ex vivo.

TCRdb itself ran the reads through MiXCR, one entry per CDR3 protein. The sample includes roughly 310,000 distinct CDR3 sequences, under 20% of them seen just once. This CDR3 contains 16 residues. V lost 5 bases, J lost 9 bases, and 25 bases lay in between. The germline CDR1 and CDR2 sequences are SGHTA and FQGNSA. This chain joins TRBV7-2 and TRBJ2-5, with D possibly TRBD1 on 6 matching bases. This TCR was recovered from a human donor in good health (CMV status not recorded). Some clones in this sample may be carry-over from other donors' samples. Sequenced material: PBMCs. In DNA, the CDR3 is TGTGCCAGCAGCGTTACCGGGACCTCGTCAGGGGTGGCCCAGTACTTC. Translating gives CASSVTGTSSGVAQYF.